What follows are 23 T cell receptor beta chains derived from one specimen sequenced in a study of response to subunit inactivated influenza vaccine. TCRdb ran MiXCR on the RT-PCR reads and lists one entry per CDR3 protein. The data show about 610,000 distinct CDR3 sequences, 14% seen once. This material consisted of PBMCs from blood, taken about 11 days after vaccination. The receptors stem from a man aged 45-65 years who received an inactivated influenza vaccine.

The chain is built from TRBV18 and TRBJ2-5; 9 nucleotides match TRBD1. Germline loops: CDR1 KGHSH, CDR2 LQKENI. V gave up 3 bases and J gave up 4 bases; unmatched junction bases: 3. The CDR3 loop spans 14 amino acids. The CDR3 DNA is TGTGCCAGCTCACCTCGGACAGGGGCAGAGACCCAGTACTTC. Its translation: CASSPRTGAETQYF.

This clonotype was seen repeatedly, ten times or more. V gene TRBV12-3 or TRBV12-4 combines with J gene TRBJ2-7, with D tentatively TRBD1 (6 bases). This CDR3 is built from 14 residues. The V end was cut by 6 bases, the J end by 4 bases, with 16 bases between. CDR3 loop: CASRQGRVGYEQYF. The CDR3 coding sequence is TGTGCCAGCAGACAGGGACGAGTGGGGTACGAGCAGTACTTC.

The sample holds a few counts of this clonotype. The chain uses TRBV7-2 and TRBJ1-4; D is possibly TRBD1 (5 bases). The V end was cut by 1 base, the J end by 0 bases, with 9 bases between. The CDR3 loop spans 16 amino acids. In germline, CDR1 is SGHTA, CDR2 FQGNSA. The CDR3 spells CASSLVGAATNEKLFF. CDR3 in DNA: TGTGCCAGCAGCTTAGTTGGGGCTGCAACTAATGAAAAACTGTTTTTT.

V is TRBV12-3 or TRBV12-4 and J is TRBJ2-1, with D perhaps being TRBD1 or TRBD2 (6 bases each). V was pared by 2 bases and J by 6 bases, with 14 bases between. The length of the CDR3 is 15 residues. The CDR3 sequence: CASSLRGAIVNEQFF. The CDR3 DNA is TGTGCCAGCAGTTTAAGGGGGGCCATCGTCAATGAGCAGTTCTTC.

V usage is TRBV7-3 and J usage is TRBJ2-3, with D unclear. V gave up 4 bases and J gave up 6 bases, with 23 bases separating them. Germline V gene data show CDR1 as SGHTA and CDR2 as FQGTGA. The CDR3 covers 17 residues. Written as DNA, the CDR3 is TGTGCCAGCAGCTCAGACGGCGGTCCCCCTGGGAAGGATACGCAGTATTTT. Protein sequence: CASSSDGGPPGKDTQYF. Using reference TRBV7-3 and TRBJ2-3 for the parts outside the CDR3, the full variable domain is GAGVSQTPSNKVTEKGKYVELRCDPISGHTALYWYRQSLGQGPEFLIYFQGTGAADDSGLPNDRFFAVRPEGSVSTLKIQRTERGDSAVYLCASSSDGGPPGKDTQYFGPGTRLTVL.

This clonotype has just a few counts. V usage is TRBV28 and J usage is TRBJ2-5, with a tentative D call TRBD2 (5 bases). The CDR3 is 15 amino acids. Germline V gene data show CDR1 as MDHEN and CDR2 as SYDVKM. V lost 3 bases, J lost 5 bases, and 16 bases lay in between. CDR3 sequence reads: CASSLLRARGETQYF. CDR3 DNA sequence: TGTGCCAGCAGTTTGTTAAGGGCAAGAGGGGAGACCCAGTACTTC.

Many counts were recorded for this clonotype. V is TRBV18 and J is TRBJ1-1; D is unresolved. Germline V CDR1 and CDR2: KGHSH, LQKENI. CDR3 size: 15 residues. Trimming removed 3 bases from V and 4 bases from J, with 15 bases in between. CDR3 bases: TGTGCCAGCTCACCCATCCCGGGCCCGAGCACTGAAGCTTTCTTT. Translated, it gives CASSPIPGPSTEAFF. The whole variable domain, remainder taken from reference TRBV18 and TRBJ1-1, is NAGVMQNPRHLVRRRGQEARLRCSPMKGHSHVYWYRQLPEEGLKFMVYLQKENIIDESGMPKERFSAEFPKEGPSILRIQQVVRGDSAAYFCASSPIPGPSTEAFFGQGTRLTVV.

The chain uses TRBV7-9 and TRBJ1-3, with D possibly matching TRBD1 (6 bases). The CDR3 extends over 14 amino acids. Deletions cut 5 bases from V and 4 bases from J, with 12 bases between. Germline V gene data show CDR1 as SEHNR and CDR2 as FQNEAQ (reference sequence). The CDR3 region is CASSNTGSGNTIYF. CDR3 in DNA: TGTGCCAGCAGCAATACAGGGTCGGGAAACACCATATATTTT.

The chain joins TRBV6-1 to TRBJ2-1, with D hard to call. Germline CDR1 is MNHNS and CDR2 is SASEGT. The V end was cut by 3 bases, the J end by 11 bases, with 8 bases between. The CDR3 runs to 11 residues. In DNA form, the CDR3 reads TGTGCCAGCAGTGAGCCTCTCCAGCAGTTCTTC. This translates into CASSEPLQQFF.

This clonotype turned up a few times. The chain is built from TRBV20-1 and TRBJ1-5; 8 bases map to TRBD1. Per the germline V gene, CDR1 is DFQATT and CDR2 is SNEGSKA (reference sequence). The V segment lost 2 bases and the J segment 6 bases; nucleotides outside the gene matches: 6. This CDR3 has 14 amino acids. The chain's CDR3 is CSARQNRGIQPQHF. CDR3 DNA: TGCAGTGCTAGACAAAACAGGGGGATTCAGCCCCAGCATTTT.

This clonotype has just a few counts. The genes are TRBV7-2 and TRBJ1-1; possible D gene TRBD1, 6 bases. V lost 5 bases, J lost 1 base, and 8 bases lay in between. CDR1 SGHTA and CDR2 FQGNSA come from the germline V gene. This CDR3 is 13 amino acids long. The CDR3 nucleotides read TGTGCCAGCAGCCGACAGGCGAACACTGAAGCTTTCTTT. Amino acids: CASSRQANTEAFF.

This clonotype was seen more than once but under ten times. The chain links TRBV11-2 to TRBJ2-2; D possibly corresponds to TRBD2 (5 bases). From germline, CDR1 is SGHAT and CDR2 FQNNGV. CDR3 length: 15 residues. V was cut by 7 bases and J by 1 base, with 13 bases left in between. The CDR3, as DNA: TGTGCCAGCACGATTGGGAGACTGAACACCGGGGAGCTGTTTTTT. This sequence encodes CASTIGRLNTGELFF.

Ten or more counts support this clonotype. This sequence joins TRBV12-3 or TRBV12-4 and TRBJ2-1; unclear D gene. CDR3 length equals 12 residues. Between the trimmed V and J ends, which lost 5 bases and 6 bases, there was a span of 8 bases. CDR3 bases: TGTGCCAGCAGTCGCGCAGGCAATGAGCAGTTCTTC. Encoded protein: CASSRAGNEQFF.

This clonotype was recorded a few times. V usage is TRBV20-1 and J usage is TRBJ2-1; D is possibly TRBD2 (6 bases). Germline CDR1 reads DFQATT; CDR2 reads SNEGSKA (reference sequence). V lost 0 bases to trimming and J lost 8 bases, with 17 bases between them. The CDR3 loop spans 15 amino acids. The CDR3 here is CSARDRVASGDEQFF. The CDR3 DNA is TGCAGTGCTAGAGATAGGGTAGCGTCGGGGGATGAGCAGTTCTTC.

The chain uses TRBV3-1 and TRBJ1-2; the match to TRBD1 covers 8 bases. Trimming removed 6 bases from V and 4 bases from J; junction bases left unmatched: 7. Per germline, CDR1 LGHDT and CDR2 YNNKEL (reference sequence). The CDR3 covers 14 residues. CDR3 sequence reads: CASRPGQGAYGYTF. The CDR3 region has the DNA TGTGCCAGCAGACCCGGCCAGGGGGCCTATGGCTACACCTTC.

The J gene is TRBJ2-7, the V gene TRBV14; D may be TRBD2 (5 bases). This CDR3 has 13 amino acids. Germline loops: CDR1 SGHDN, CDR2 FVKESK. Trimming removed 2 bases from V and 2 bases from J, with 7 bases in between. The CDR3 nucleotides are TGTGCCAGCAGCCAAACGGGAACCTACGAGCAGTACTTC. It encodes CASSQTGTYEQYF. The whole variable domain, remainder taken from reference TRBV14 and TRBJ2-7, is EAGVTQFPSHSVIEKGQTVTLRCDPISGHDNLYWYRRVMGKEIKFLLHFVKESKQDESGMPNNRFLAERTGGTYSTLKVQPAELEDSGVYFCASSQTGTYEQYFGPGTRLTVT.

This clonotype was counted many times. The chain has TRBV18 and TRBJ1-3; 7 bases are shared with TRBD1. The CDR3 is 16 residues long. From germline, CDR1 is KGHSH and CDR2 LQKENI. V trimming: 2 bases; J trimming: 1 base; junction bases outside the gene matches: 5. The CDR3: CASSPNEGASGNTIYF. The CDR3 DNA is TGTGCCAGCTCACCAAATGAGGGGGCTTCTGGAAACACCATATATTTT.

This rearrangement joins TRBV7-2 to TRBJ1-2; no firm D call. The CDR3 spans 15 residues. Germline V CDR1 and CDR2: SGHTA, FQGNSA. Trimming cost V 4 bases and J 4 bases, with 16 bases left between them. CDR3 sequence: CASSSQWGGAYGYTF. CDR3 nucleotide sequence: TGTGCCAGCAGCTCCCAGTGGGGAGGTGCCTATGGCTACACCTTC.

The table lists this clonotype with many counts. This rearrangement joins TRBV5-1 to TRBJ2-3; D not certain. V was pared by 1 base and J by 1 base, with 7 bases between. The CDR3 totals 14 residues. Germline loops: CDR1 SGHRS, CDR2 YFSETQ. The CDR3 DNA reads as TGCGCCAGCAGCTTGAACGGGCGCACAGATACGCAGTATTTT. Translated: CASSLNGRTDTQYF.

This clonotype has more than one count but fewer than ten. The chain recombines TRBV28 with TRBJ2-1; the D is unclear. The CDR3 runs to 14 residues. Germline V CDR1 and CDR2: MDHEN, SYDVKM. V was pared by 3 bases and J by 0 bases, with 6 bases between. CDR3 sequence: CASSFGVSYNEQFF. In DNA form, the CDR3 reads TGTGCCAGCAGTTTTGGAGTCTCCTACAATGAGCAGTTCTTC.

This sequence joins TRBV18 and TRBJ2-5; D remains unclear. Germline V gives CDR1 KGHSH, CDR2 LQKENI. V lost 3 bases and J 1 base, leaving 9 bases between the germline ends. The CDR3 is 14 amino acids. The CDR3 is CASSPGRFQETQYF. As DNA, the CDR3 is TGTGCCAGCTCACCGGGTCGGTTCCAAGAGACCCAGTACTTC.

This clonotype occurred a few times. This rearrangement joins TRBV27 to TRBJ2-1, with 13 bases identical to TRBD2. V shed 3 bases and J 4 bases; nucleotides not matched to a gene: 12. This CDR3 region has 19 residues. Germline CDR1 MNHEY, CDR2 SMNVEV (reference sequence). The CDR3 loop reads CASSLNGLAGAIPYNEQFF. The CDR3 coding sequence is TGTGCCAGCAGTTTGAACGGACTAGCGGGGGCTATACCGTACAATGAGCAGTTCTTC.

This chain's CDR3 is CASSSTENTGELFF. CDR3 nucleotides: TGTGCCAGCAGTTCTACAGAGAACACCGGGGAGCTGTTTTTT. The chain links TRBV12-3 or TRBV12-4 to TRBJ2-2; no reliable D call. The V gene lost 4 bases and the J gene lost 1 base, with 7 bases spanning the gap. The CDR3 spans 14 residues.